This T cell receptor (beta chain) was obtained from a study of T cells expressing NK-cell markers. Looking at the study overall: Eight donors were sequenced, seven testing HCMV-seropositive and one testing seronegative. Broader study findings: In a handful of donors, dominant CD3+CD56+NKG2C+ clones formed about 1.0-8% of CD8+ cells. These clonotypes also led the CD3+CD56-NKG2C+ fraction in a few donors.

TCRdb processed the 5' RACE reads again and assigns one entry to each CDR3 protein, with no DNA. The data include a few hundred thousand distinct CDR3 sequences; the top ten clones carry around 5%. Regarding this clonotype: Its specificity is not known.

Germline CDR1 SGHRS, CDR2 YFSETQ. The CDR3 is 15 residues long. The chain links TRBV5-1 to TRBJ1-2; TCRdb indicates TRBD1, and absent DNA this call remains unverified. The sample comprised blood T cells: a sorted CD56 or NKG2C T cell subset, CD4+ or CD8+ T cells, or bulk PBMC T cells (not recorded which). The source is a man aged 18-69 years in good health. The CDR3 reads CASSKGQGATYGYTF.